This T cell receptor (beta chain) was captured by sequencing in a study of cytomegalovirus exposure and HLA in healthy donors. Study-level information: In an early release, HLA-typed donors contributed tens of millions of unique TCR sequences. Study-wide points: It is likely that the observed cluster of highly shared sequence variants was a sequencing artifact. Earlier results showed most TCR beta V segments being productive about 90% or about 30% of the time.

This CDR3 has 14 residues. The germline V gene has CDR1 LNHDA and CDR2 SQIVND (reference sequence). Trimming removed 2 bases from V and 4 bases from J, with 12 bases in between. In the PCR, 60 Vbeta and 13 Jbeta primers were used. In the authors' workflow: Later, an analysis found roughly 80 million unique TCR beta chains, and 8.5 million to 12 million of these were shared. Sequencing was performed with immunoSEQ multiplex PCR; in TCRdb, only in-frame clones are kept and a portion is missing. V, J and clone size were drawn from that table, and D and trimming were deduced from the DNA. The sample records some 64,000 clones, around 90% being singletons. Points on this clone: Its matching antigen is unknown.

V gene TRBV19 combines with J gene TRBJ2-7, with TRBD2 as a possible D gene (6 bases). The material sequenced was PBMCs. This sequence originates from a man younger than 40 in good health and CMV-seropositive. The CDR3 region is CASSIHLAQYEQYF. CDR3 coding DNA: TGTGCCAGTAGTATACACCTAGCGCAGTACGAGCAGTACTTC.